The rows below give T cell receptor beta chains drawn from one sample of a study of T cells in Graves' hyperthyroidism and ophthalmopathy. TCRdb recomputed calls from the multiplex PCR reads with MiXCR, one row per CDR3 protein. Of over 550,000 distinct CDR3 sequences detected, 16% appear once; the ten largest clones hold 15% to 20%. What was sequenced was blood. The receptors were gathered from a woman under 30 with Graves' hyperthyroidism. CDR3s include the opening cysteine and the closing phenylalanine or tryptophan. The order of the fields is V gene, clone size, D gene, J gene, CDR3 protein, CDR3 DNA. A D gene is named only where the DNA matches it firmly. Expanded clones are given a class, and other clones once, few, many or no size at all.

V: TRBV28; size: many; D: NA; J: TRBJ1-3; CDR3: CASSLPGSGNTIYF; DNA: TGTGCCAGCAGTTTACCGGGGTCTGGAAACACCATATATTTT
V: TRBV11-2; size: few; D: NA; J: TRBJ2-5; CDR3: CASAPGRKQETQYF; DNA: TGTGCCAGCGCCCCAGGACGGAAACAAGAGACCCAGTACTTC
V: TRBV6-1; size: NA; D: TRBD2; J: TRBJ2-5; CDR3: CASRSGLAGGPLETQYF; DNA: TGTGCCAGCAGGAGCGGACTAGCGGGGGGGCCTCTCGAGACCCAGTACTTC
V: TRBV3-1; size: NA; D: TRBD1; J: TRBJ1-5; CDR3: CASSQNQGGKPQHF; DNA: TGTGCCAGCAGCCAAAACCAGGGGGGTAAGCCCCAGCATTTT
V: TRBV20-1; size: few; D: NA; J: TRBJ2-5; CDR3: CSARDHYTQETQYF; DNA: TGCAGTGCTAGAGATCATTACACCCAAGAGACCCAGTACTTC
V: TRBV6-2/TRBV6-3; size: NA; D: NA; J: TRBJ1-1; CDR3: CASSYPITGRNTEAFF; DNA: TGTGCCAGCAGTTACCCCATTACAGGGAGAAACACTGAAGCTTTCTTT
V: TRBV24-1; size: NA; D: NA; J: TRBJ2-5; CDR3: CATSEGRFNQETQYF; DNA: TGTGCCACCAGTGAGGGCAGGTTTAACCAAGAGACCCAGTACTTC
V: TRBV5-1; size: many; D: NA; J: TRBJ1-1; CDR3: CASSVDGGVMKTEAFF; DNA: TGCGCCAGCAGCGTGGACGGAGGGGTGATGAAGACTGAAGCTTTCTTT
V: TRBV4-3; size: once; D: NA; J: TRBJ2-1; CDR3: CASSQERGARNEQFF; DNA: TGCGCCAGCAGCCAAGAGCGCGGGGCACGCAATGAGCAGTTCTTC
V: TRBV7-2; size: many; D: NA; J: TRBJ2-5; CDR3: CASSIPGHIQTQYF; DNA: TGTGCCAGCAGCATACCGGGACATATACAGACCCAGTACTTC
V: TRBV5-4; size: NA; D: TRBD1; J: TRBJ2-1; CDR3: CASSLASGGYYNEQLF; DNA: TGTGCCAGCAGCCTGGCCTCAGGGGGCTACTACAATGAGCAGCTCTTC
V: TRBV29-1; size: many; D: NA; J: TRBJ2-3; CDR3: CSVGGRSTDTQYF; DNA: TGCAGCGTTGGAGGTCGGAGCACAGATACGCAGTATTTT
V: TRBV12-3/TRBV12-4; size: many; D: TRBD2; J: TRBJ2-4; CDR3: CASRLAGGKNIQYF; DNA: TGTGCCAGCAGACTAGCGGGGGGCAAAAACATTCAGTACTTC
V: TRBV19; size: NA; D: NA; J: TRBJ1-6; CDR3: CASSQRTGPITPLHF; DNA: TGTGCCAGTAGTCAAAGGACCGGGCCAATAACACCCCTCCACTTT
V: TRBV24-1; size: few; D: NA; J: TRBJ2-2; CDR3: CATSGHPNTGELFF; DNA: TGTGCCACCAGCGGACACCCGAACACCGGGGAGCTGTTTTTT
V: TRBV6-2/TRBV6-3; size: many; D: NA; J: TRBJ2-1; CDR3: CASSIISTNEQFF; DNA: TGTGCCAGCAGTATCATAAGCACGAATGAGCAGTTCTTC
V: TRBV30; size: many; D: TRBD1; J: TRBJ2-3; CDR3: CAWNQGDGTDTQYF; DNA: TGTGCCTGGAACCAGGGGGACGGAACAGATACGCAGTATTTT
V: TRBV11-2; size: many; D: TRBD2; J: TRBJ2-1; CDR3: CASSLAGASYNEQFF; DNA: TGTGCCAGCAGCCTAGCGGGGGCTTCCTACAATGAGCAGTTCTTC